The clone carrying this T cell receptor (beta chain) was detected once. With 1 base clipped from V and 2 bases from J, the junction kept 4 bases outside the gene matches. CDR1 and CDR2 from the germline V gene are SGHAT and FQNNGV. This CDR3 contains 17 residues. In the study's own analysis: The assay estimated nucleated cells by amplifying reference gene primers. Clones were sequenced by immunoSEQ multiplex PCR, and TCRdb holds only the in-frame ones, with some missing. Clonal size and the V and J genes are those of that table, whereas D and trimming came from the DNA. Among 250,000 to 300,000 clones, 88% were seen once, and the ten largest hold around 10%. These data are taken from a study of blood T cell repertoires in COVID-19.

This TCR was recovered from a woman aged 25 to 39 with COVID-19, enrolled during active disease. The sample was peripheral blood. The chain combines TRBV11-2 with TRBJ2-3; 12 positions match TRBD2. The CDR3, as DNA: TGTGCCAGCAGCTTAGTCGGACTAGCGGGACTCACAGATACGCAGTATTTT. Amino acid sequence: CASSLVGLAGLTDTQYF.